This T cell receptor (beta chain) was obtained from a study of blood T cell repertoires in COVID-19. Study summary: Acute-phase and convalescent COVID-19 samples originated in the United States, Italy and Spain. In each case, the material was cDNA or gDNA derived from T cells, B-cell-depleted T cells, or PBMCs.

Looked up from germline, CDR1 is LNHDA and CDR2 is SQIVND (reference sequence). This CDR3 comprises 15 residues. V gave up 5 bases and J gave up 0 bases, with 8 bases separating them. Using immunoSEQ multiplex PCR, the repertoire was profiled, and TCRdb retains in-frame clones only, with some absent. This table has 260,000 or so clones, 80% to 90% appearing once. The chain recombines TRBV19 with TRBJ1-6; tentative D call: TRBD1 (5 bases). The sample was peripheral blood. The TCR comes from a man older than 75 with acute or convalescent COVID-19. In DNA form, the CDR3 reads TGTGCCAGTAGTCAGGGAATCTCCTATAATTCACCCCTCCACTTT. It specifies CASSQGISYNSPLHF.